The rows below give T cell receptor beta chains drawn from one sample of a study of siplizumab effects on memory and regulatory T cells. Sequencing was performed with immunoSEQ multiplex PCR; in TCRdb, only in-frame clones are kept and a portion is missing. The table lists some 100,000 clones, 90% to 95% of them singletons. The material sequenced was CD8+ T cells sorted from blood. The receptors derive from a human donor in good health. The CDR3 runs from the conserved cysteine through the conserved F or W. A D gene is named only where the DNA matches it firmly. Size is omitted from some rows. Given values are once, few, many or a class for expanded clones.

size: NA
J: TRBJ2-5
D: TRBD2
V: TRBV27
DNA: TGTGCCAGCAGGCCCCATCTAGCGGGGGGCGAAGAGACCCAGTACTTC
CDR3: CASRPHLAGGEETQYF

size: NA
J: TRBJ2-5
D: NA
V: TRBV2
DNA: TGTGCCAGCAGTGAAGGCCCATCAGAGACCCAGTACTTC
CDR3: CASSEGPSETQYF

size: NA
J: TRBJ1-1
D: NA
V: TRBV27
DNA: TGTGCCAGCAGTTTATCATCGGGGGGTGTAGACACTGAAGCTTTCTTT
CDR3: CASSLSSGGVDTEAFF

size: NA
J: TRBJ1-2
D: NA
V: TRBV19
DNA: TGTGCCAGTAGTATAGACCCAGGGTCTAACTATGGCTACACCTTC
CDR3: CASSIDPGSNYGYTF

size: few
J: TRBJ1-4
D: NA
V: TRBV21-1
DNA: TGTGCCAGCAGCAAAGTAGAGACACGACCTGCAACTAATGAAAAACTGTTTTTT
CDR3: CASSKVETRPATNEKLFF

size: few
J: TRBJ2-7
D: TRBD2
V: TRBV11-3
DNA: TGTGCCAGCAGCTCCCGGGGACTAGCGGGAGCTATCTACGAGCAGTACTTC
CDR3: CASSSRGLAGAIYEQYF

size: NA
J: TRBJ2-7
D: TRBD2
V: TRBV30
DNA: TGTGCCTTAAAGAAACTAGCGGGCTCCTACGAGCAGTACTTC
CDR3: CALKKLAGSYEQYF

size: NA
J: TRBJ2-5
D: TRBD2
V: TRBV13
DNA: TGTGCCAGCAGCCGCTTGGGACTAGCGGTCCAAGAGACCCAGTACTTC
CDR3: CASSRLGLAVQETQYF

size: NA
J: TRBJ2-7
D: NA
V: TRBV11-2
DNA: TGTGCCAGCAGCTTAGATCTCACAGGCAACTACGAGCAGTACTTC
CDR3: CASSLDLTGNYEQYF

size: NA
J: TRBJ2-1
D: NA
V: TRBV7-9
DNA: TGTGCCAGCAGCTTGGGAGACAGCGTCTACAATGAGCAGTTCTTC
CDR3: CASSLGDSVYNEQFF

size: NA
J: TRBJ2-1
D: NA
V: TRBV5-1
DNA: TGCGCCAGCAGCTTGGAAGCTCTCTCCTACAATGAGCAGTTCTTC
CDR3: CASSLEALSYNEQFF

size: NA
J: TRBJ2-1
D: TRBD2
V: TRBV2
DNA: TGTGCCAGCAGTCCCGGGACTAGCCGGTCCTACAATGAGCAGTTCTTC
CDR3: CASSPGTSRSYNEQFF

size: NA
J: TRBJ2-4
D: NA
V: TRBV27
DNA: NA
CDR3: CASSFGPGAANDLYF

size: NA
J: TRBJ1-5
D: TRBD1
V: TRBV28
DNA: TGTGCCAGCAGCCCCGACAGGGGACAGCCCCAGCATTTT
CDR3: CASSPDRGQPQHF

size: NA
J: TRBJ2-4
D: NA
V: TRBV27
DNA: TGTGCCAGCAGTTTAACGGTCCTAGCCAAAAACATTCAGTACTTC
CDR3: CASSLTVLAKNIQYF

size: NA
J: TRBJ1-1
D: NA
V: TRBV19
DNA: TGTGCCAGTATGGTAGGGACGAACACTGAAGCTTTCTTT
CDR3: CASMVGTNTEAFF

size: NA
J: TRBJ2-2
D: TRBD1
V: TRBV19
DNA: TGTGCCAGTAGTTGGGACAGAGCCACCGGGGAGCTGTTTTTT
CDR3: CASSWDRATGELFF